This record looks at one T cell receptor beta chain sequence and its context. With 3 bases clipped from V and 5 bases from J, the junction kept 16 bases outside the gene matches. The length of the CDR3 is 18 residues. From germline, CDR1 is MDHEN and CDR2 SYDVKM. This entry belongs to a study of cytomegalovirus exposure and HLA in healthy donors. Researchers ran the PCR with 60 Vbeta and 13 Jbeta primers. This table comes from immunoSEQ multiplex PCR, and its TCRdb copy is limited to in-frame clones, with some not included. The sample records about 150,000 clones, 76% being singletons. Sample: PBMCs. The TCR sequence derives from a male donor in good health and CMV-seronegative. V usage is TRBV28 and J usage is TRBJ2-7; 10 bases agree with TRBD1. The CDR3 nucleotides are TGTGCCAGCAGTTTCCCGGGGACAGGGGATCTGGGGCTTCACGAGCAGTACTTC. The encoded protein is CASSFPGTGDLGLHEQYF.